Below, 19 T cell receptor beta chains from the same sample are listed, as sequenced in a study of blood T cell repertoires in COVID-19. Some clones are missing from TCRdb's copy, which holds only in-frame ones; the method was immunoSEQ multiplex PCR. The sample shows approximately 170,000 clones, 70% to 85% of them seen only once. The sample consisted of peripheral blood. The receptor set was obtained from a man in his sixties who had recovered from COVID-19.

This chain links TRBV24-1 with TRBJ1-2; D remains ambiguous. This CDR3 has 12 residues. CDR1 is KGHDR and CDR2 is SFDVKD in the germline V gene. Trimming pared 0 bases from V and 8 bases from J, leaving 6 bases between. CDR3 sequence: CATSDLLGGYTF. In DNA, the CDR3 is TGTGCCACCAGTGATTTGCTGGGCGGCTACACCTTC.

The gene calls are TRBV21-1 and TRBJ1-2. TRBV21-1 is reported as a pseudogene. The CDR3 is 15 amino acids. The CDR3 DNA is TGTGCCAGCAGCAAAGTTGGGGGGGCGACTCACGGCTACACCTTC. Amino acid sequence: CASSKVGGATHGYTF.

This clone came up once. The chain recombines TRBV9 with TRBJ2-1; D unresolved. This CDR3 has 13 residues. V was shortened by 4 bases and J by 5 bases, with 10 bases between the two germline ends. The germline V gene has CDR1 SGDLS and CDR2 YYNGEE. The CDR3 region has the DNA TGTGCCAGCAGCATAGACACAAACAATGAGCAGTTCTTC. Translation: CASSIDTNNEQFF.

The CDR3 sequence is CASSQEGLAPDTQYF. CDR3 bases: TGTGCCAGCAGCCAAGAGGGACTAGCCCCAGATACGCAGTATTTT. The V gene is TRBV4-2, the J gene TRBJ2-3, with 9 bases matching TRBD2. The ends lost 0 bases at V and 4 bases at J; junction bases unmatched: 2. The CDR3 contains 15 residues. Germline CDR1 reads LGHNA; CDR2 reads YNFKEQ.

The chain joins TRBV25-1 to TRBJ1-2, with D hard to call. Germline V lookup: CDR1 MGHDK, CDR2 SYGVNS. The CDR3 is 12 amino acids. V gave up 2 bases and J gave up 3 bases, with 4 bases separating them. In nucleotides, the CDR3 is TGTGCCAGCAGTGAACAGGACTATGGCTACACCTTC. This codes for CASSEQDYGYTF.

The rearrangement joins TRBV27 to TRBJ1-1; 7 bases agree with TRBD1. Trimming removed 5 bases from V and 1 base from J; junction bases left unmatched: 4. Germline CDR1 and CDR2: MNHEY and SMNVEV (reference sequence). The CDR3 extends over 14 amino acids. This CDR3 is CASSPQGSNTEAFF. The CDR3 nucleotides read TGTGCCAGCAGTCCACAGGGGTCGAACACTGAAGCTTTCTTT.

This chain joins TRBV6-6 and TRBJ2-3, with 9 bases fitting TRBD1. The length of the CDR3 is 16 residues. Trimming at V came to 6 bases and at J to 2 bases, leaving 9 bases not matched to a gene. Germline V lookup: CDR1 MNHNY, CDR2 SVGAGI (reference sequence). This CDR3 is CASRGLRQGDTDTQYF. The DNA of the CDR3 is TGTGCCAGCAGAGGCTTGCGACAGGGGGACACAGATACGCAGTATTTT.

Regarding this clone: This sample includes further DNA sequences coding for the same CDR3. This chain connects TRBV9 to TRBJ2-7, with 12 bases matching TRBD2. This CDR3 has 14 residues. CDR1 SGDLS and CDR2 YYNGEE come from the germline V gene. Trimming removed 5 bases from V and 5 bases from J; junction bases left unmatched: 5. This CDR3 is CASSPRLAGDEQYF. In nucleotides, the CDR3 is TGTGCCAGCAGTCCTCGACTAGCGGGGGACGAGCAGTACTTC. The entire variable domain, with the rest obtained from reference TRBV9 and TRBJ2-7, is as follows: DSGVTQTPKHLITATGQRVTLRCSPRSGDLSVYWYQQSLDQGLQFLIQYYNGEERAKGNILERFSAQQFPDLHSELNLSSLELGDSALYFCASSPRLAGDEQYFGPGTRLTVT.

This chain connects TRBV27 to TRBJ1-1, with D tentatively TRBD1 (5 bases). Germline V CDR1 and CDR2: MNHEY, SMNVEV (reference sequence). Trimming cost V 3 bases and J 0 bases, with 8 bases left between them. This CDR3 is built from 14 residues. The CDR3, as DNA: TGTGCCAGCAGTTTCGGGGGGTTGAACACTGAAGCTTTCTTT. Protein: CASSFGGLNTEAFF.

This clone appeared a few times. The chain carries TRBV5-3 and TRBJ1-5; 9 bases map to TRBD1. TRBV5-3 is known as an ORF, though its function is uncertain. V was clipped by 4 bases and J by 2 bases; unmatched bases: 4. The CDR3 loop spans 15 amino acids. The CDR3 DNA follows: TGTGCCAGAAGCGCGGGACAGGGCGGCAATCAGCCCCAGCATTTT. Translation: CARSAGQGGNQPQHF.

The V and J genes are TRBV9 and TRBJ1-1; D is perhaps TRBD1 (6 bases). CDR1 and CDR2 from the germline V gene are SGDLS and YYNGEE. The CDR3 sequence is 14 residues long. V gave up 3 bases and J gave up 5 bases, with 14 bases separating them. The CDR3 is CASSARTGMTEAFF. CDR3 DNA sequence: TGTGCCAGCAGCGCCAGAACAGGGATGACTGAAGCTTTCTTT.

CDR3: CASSFQALGLKYEQYF. The CDR3, as DNA: TGTGCCAGCAGTTTTCAGGCTTTGGGCTTAAAGTACGAGCAGTACTTC. V and J are TRBV28 and TRBJ2-7; no clear D. The CDR3 loop spans 16 amino acids. CDR1 is MDHEN, CDR2 SYDVKM, per germline. V was clipped by 3 bases and J by 4 bases, with 19 bases between them.

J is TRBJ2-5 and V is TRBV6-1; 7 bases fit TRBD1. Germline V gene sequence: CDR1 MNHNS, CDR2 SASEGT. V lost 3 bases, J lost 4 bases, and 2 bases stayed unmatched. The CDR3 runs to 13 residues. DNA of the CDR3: TGTGCCAGCAGTGATGGGACAGTAGAGACCCAGTACTTC. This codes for CASSDGTVETQYF.

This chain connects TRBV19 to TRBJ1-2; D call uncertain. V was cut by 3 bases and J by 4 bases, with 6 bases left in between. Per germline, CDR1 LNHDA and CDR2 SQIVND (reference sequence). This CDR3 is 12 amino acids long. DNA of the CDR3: TGTGCCAGTAGTATCAACGGCTATGGCTACACCTTC. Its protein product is CASSINGYGYTF.

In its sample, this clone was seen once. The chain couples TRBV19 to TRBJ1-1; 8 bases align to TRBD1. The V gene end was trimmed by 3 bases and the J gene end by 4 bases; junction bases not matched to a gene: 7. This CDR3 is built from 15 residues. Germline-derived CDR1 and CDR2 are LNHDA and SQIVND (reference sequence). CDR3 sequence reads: CASSITTGGSTEAFF. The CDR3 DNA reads TGTGCCAGTAGTATTACTACAGGGGGGTCCACTGAAGCTTTCTTT.

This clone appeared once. CDR3 nucleotides: TGCGCCAGCAGCTTGAGGCTAGCGGGACTTGACACCGGGGAGCTGTTTTTT. Its translation: CASSLRLAGLDTGELFF. The rearrangement joins TRBV5-1 to TRBJ2-2, with 9 bases fitting TRBD2. V trimming: 1 base; J trimming: 3 bases; junction bases outside the gene matches: 7. Germline V gives CDR1 SGHRS, CDR2 YFSETQ. This CDR3 has 17 amino acids.

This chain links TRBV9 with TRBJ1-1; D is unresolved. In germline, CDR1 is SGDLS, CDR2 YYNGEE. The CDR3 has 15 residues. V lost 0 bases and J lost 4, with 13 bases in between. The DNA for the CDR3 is TGTGCCAGCAGCGTAGGGGCCACCGTGCGCACTGAAGCTTTCTTT. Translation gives CASSVGATVRTEAFF.

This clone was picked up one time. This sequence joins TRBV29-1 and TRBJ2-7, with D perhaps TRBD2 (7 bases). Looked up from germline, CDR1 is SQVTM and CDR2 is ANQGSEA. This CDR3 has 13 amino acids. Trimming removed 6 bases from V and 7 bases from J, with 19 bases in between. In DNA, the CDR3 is TGCAGCGTCGCCGGAGGGGGGGCTGGGGAGCAGTACTTC. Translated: CSVAGGGAGEQYF.

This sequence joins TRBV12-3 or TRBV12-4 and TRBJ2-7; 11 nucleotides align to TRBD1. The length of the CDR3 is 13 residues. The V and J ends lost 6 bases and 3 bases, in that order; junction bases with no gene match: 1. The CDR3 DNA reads TGTGCCAGCAGGGACAGGGGGCTCTACGAGCAGTACTTC. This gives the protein CASRDRGLYEQYF.